These 23 T cell receptor beta chains were sequenced from one sample in a study of early T cells in non-severe SARS-CoV-2 infection. TCRdb reprocessed the 5' RACE reads with MiXCR, giving one entry per CDR3 protein. This table has tens of thousands of distinct CDR3 sequences, approximately 12% appearing once. Sequencing was performed on whole blood, taken at baseline. The source of these receptors is an adult who was a healthcare worker with PCR-confirmed SARS-CoV-2 infection or an uninfected control (not recorded which).

This clonotype has more than one count but fewer than ten. The CDR3 loop reads CSASGNYEGKLFF. The CDR3 coding sequence is TGCAGTGCTAGCGGGAATTATGAGGGGAAACTGTTTTTT. The V gene is TRBV20-1, the J gene TRBJ1-4, with a possible D match to TRBD1 (5 bases). Deletions cut 3 bases from V and 11 bases from J, with 16 bases between. This CDR3 contains 13 residues. CDR1 is DFQATT and CDR2 is SNEGSKA in the germline V gene (reference sequence).

This clonotype has more than one count but fewer than ten. The chain couples TRBV10-3 to TRBJ1-5; no clear D gene. The germline V gene encodes CDR1 ENHRY and CDR2 SYGVKD. The V gene lost 3 bases and the J gene lost 6 bases, with 12 bases spanning the gap. This CDR3 contains 14 residues. This CDR3 is CAISELGSGQPQHF. The CDR3 coding sequence is TGTGCCATCAGTGAACTCGGATCGGGTCAGCCCCAGCATTTT.

This clonotype was picked up a small number of times. The chain couples TRBV18 to TRBJ2-7, with no clear D. V lost 8 bases, J lost 1 base, and 9 bases lay in between. This CDR3 is 12 amino acids long. Germline loops: CDR1 KGHSH, CDR2 LQKENI. The DNA of the CDR3 is TGTGCCAGCGGGTCCGAGTCCTACGAGCAGTACTTC. It codes for CASGSESYEQYF.

This clonotype has a handful of counts. The chain carries TRBV5-4 and TRBJ1-6, with 9 bases that match TRBD1. After removal of 4 bases from V and 7 bases from J, the junction contained 6 bases not matched to a gene. Germline assignment: CDR1 SGHNT and CDR2 YYREEE (reference sequence). The length of the CDR3 is 15 residues. The CDR3 region is CASSLEGTGNSPLHF. Written as DNA, the CDR3 is TGTGCCAGCAGCCTGGAAGGGACAGGGAATTCACCCCTCCACTTT.

The chain combines TRBV6-2 or TRBV6-3 with TRBJ2-5, with 12 nucleotides matching TRBD2. From germline, CDR1 is MNHEY and CDR2 SVGEGT. Trimming took 4 bases from V and 1 from J; bases not matched to a gene: 4. CDR3 length equals 16 residues. CDR3 amino acids: CASSFGTSGFQETQYF. In DNA form, the CDR3 reads TGTGCCAGCAGTTTCGGGACTAGCGGGTTCCAAGAGACCCAGTACTTC.

This clonotype was seen at least ten times. The chain is built from TRBV2 and TRBJ2-3, with 8 bases that match TRBD2. The CDR3 extends over 16 amino acids. V lost 0 bases to trimming and J lost 8 bases; unmatched junction nucleotides: 10. Germline values: CDR1 SNHLY, CDR2 FYNNEI. CDR3 nucleotides: TGTGCCAGCAGTGAAGCGCTTCAGCGGGGGCGGAGTACGCAGTATTTT. This sequence encodes CASSEALQRGRSTQYF.

The genes are TRBV29-1 and TRBJ2-7, with D possibly being TRBD1 (5 bases). CDR1 SQVTM and CDR2 ANQGSEA come from the germline V gene. V dropped 5 bases and J dropped 6 bases, with 17 bases sitting between them. The length of the CDR3 is 13 residues. The CDR3 reads CSVMQGGVGEQYF. CDR3 bases: TGCAGCGTTATGCAGGGCGGAGTTGGCGAGCAGTACTTC.

This clonotype was picked up a small number of times. The V call is TRBV5-4, the J call TRBJ2-7; TRBD2 agrees at 12 bases. From germline, CDR1 is SGHNT and CDR2 YYREEE (reference sequence). V lost 4 bases to trimming and J lost 4 bases; unmatched junction nucleotides: 6. This CDR3 contains 15 residues. As DNA, the CDR3 is TGTGCCAGCAGCATACGGACTAGCGGGAAATACGAGCAGTACTTC. Protein product: CASSIRTSGKYEQYF.

As for this clonotype: Compared with germline, one end of the junction differs, possibly owing to a read error. The V and J genes are TRBV2 and TRBJ2-4; 9 bases are shared with TRBD1. Germline V lookup: CDR1 SNHLY, CDR2 FYNNEI. This CDR3 has 11 amino acids. Written as DNA, the CDR3 is TGTGCCAGCAGTGAAGGGACAGGGGTGGGATTC. This codes for CASSEGTGVGF.

The table lists this clonotype with many counts. V and J are TRBV20-1 and TRBJ2-3; TRBD2 matches at 12 bases. V lost 6 bases to trimming and J lost 2 bases; unmatched junction nucleotides: 3. Germline assignment: CDR1 DFQATT and CDR2 SNEGSKA (reference sequence). CDR3 length equals 14 residues. CDR3 nucleotide sequence: TGCAGTGCCCTAGCGGGAGGGCACACAGATACGCAGTATTTT. Protein sequence: CSALAGGHTDTQYF.

This clonotype was seen repeatedly, ten times or more. The chain uses TRBV29-1 and TRBJ2-1; 8 bases agree with TRBD2. The trim removed 4 bases at V and 1 base at J, leaving 6 bases unmatched. The CDR3 length is 15 residues. Germline CDR1 reads SQVTM; CDR2 reads ANQGSEA. This CDR3 is CSVGTAGGSYNEQFF. The DNA for the CDR3 is TGCAGCGTTGGAACTGCGGGGGGATCCTACAATGAGCAGTTCTTC.

The sample holds many counts of this clonotype. This chain's CDR3 is CASSIREGVSYEQYF. DNA for the CDR3: TGTGCCAGTAGTATCCGTGAGGGTGTGAGCTACGAGCAGTACTTC. The rearrangement uses TRBV19 and TRBJ2-7, with a tentative D call TRBD2 (5 bases). Trimming shortened V by 3 bases and J by 3 bases, and 15 bases separated the two germline ends. Germline V gene data show CDR1 as LNHDA and CDR2 as SQIVND (reference sequence). The CDR3 extends over 15 amino acids. The variable domain in full, completed from reference TRBV19 and TRBJ2-7, reads DGGITQSPKYLFRKEGQNVTLSCEQNLNHDAMYWYRQDPGQGLRLIYYSQIVNDFQKGDIAEGYSVSREKKESFPLTVTSAQKNPTAFYLCASSIREGVSYEQYFGPGTRLTVT.

J is TRBJ2-2 and V is TRBV7-9, with TRBD1 as a possible D gene (5 bases). The CDR3 runs 15 residues. V lost 5 bases to trimming and J lost 5 bases, with 15 bases between them. Germline CDR1 and CDR2: SEHNR and FQNEAQ (reference sequence). In nucleotides, the CDR3 is TGTGCCAGCAGCGCAAGCAGGGCGGTGACCGGGGAGCTGTTTTTT. It is translated as CASSASRAVTGELFF.

This clonotype was picked up a small number of times. Here the CDR3 DNA reads TGTGCCAGCAGCCAAGAGAGCCCGGACTCCTATAATTCACCCCTCCACTTT. Translated: CASSQESPDSYNSPLHF. The chain carries TRBV14 and TRBJ1-6; D is unclear. CDR1 is SGHDN and CDR2 is FVKESK in the germline V gene. V was trimmed by 0 bases and J by 0 bases, leaving 9 bases between them. The CDR3 runs 17 residues.

This chain joins TRBV30 and TRBJ2-3; D gene uncertain. Germline lookup yields CDR1 GTSNPN and CDR2 SVGIG (reference sequence). Trimming left V 0 bases short and J 3 bases short, with 13 bases between. The CDR3 sequence is 15 residues long. CDR3 coding DNA: TGTGCCTGGAGTGTAGTCAGGAGCCTGACAGATACGCAGTATTTT. Amino acids: CAWSVVRSLTDTQYF.

This clonotype was seen a few times. CDR3 nucleotide sequence: TGTGCCAGCAGCCAAGATAAAGTCCAAAACATTCAGTACTTC. Amino acid sequence: CASSQDKVQNIQYF. J is TRBJ2-4 and V is TRBV14; no firm D call. This CDR3 region has 14 residues. Trimming left V 0 bases short and J 5 bases short, with 8 bases between. CDR1 is SGHDN and CDR2 is FVKESK in the germline V gene.

The chain links TRBV19 to TRBJ2-5, with TRBD2 matching over 9 bases. Germline V lookup: CDR1 LNHDA, CDR2 SQIVND (reference sequence). This CDR3 is built from 16 residues. Unmatched junction bases numbered 10, after V lost 3 bases and J lost 5 bases. The CDR3 bases are TGTGCCAGTAGTATTAGGTGGCTAGCGGGGATTGAGACCCAGTACTTC. It encodes CASSIRWLAGIETQYF. Based on the CDR3 plus reference TRBV19 and TRBJ2-5, the full variable domain is DGGITQSPKYLFRKEGQNVTLSCEQNLNHDAMYWYRQDPGQGLRLIYYSQIVNDFQKGDIAEGYSVSREKKESFPLTVTSAQKNPTAFYLCASSIRWLAGIETQYFGPGTRLLVL.

This chain joins TRBV5-1 and TRBJ2-3, with D uncertain. The V end lost 0 bases, the J end lost 2 bases, and 10 bases lay between the germline ends. Germline V gene data show CDR1 as SGHRS and CDR2 as YFSETQ. The CDR3 is 15 residues long. The CDR3 region is CASSLDGHPTDTQYF. CDR3 DNA sequence: TGCGCCAGCAGCTTGGACGGGCACCCCACAGATACGCAGTATTTT. The full variable domain, in which reference TRBV5-1 and TRBJ2-3 provide the parts outside the CDR3, is KAGVTQTPRYLIKTRGQQVTLSCSPISGHRSVSWYQQTPGQGLQFLFEYFSETQRNKGNFPGRFSGRQFSNSRSEMNVSTLELGDSALYLCASSLDGHPTDTQYFGPGTRLTVL.

This clonotype was counted at least ten times. This chain connects TRBV20-1 to TRBJ2-7; 9 nucleotides agree with TRBD1. This CDR3 is 13 amino acids long. From germline, CDR1 is DFQATT and CDR2 SNEGSKA (reference sequence). The junction had 4 bases not matched to a gene; V was cut back by 5 bases and J by 2 bases. As DNA, the CDR3 is TGCAGTGCTGTTCGGGACAGGGCCTACGAGCAGTACTTC. Amino acids: CSAVRDRAYEQYF.

The gene calls are TRBV20-1 and TRBJ2-2; 9 bases match TRBD2. The V gene's germline CDR1 is DFQATT and CDR2 SNEGSKA (reference sequence). J gave up 0 bases and V 2 bases, and 10 bases lay outside the gene matches. The CDR3 is 18 residues long. Written as DNA, the CDR3 is TGCAGTGCTAGAAATAGCGGGGGCAGCAAATCGAACACCGGGGAGCTGTTTTTT. This sequence encodes CSARNSGGSKSNTGELFF.

This clonotype has ten or more counts. The chain employs TRBV2 and TRBJ2-2, with D hard to call. Germline CDR1 reads SNHLY; CDR2 reads FYNNEI. The ends were cut back, 1 base at V and 3 bases at J, with 9 bases in the middle. The length of the CDR3 is 15 residues. Here the CDR3 reads CASSEERRYTGELFF. DNA of the CDR3: TGTGCCAGCAGTGAAGAGCGCAGGTACACCGGGGAGCTGTTTTTT.

This clonotype occurred a few times. V usage is TRBV12-5 and J usage is TRBJ1-5; TRBD1 might be the D (6 bases). Germline V gene data show CDR1 as LGHNT and CDR2 as FRNRAP. Between the trimmed V and J ends, which lost 1 base and 7 bases, there was a span of 14 bases. CDR3 length: 15 amino acids. The CDR3 nucleotides are TGTGCTAGTGGTTTGGAGGGGGGAAGAAGCCAGCCCCAGCATTTT. It codes for CASGLEGGRSQPQHF.

The sample holds a few counts of this clonotype. The CDR3 sequence: CASRAGTRLGHEYF. Here the CDR3 DNA reads TGTGCCAGCAGAGCCGGGACAAGGTTAGGCCACGAGTATTTT. This chain links TRBV27 with TRBJ2-3, with D possibly TRBD1 on 6 matching bases. The germline V and J ends were trimmed by 6 bases and 13 bases, with 23 bases remaining between them. The CDR3 contains 14 residues. CDR1 is MNHEY, CDR2 SMNVEV, per germline (reference sequence).